The 19 T cell receptor beta chains reported below all come from one sample, sequenced in a study of blood T cell repertoires in COVID-19. This table comes from immunoSEQ multiplex PCR, and its TCRdb copy is limited to in-frame clones, with some not included. The table lists some 240,000 clones, under 90% of them singletons. Sequenced sample: peripheral blood. All receptors come from a man aged 55 to 69 who had recovered from COVID-19.

The genes are TRBV4-2 and TRBJ2-7, with no clear D. CDR3 length: 14 residues. Germline V gives CDR1 LGHNA, CDR2 YNFKEQ. Trimming cost V 2 bases and J 4 bases, with 12 bases left between them. CDR3 DNA sequence: TGTGCCAGCAGCCAATTTCAGTCAGGATACGAGCAGTACTTC. Its translation is CASSQFQSGYEQYF.

The chain links TRBV25-1 to TRBJ1-6; 10 nucleotides align to TRBD1. The V segment lost 6 bases and the J segment 4 bases; nucleotides outside the gene matches: 3. The CDR3 has 15 residues. From germline, CDR1 is MGHDK and CDR2 SYGVNS. The CDR3 DNA reads TGTGCCAGCAGCCCGGACAGGGGGTATAATTCACCCCTCCACTTT. It yields the protein CASSPDRGYNSPLHF.

The V call is TRBV5-6, the J call TRBJ2-1; D might be TRBD1 (7 bases). Germline CDR1 is SGHDT and CDR2 is YYEEEE. The CDR3 sequence is 15 residues long. The V gene lost 3 bases and the J gene lost 5 bases, with 15 bases spanning the gap. This CDR3 is CASSWRDRKNNEQFF. Written as DNA, the CDR3 is TGTGCCAGCAGCTGGAGGGACAGAAAGAACAATGAGCAGTTCTTC.

The V gene is TRBV6-1, the J gene TRBJ1-6; 7 nucleotides align to TRBD1. V was pared by 2 bases and J by 9 bases, with 7 bases of the junction left unmatched. CDR1 is MNHNS, CDR2 SASEGT, per germline. The CDR3 spans 15 residues. DNA for the CDR3: TGTGCCAGCAGTGAACTAGGGGGCGAGGGTTCACCCCTCCACTTT. It specifies CASSELGGEGSPLHF.

The V and J genes are TRBV24-1 and TRBJ1-3; possible D gene TRBD1, 6 bases. The V gene's germline CDR1 is KGHDR and CDR2 SFDVKD. The CDR3 runs to 14 residues. The CDR3 loop reads CPRGRGCSGNTIYF. The CDR3 DNA follows: TGTCCCAGGGGCAGGGGATGCTCTGGAAACACCATATATTTT.

This clone was counted once. The genes are TRBV13 and TRBJ1-1, with D perhaps matching TRBD1 (6 bases). The CDR3 extends over 15 amino acids. In germline, CDR1 is PRHDT, CDR2 FYEKMQ (reference sequence). V lost 5 bases and J lost 2, with 15 bases in between. The CDR3 DNA is TGTGCCAGCAGCCCCCCAAGACAGGATAACACTGAAGCTTTCTTT. This encodes CASSPPRQDNTEAFF.

The chain combines TRBV7-8 with TRBJ2-2; TRBD2 might be the D (6 bases). The ends were cut back, 0 bases at V and 6 bases at J, with 8 bases in the middle. CDR3 length: 14 residues. Germline CDR1 SGHVS, CDR2 FQNEAQ. The CDR3 is CASSLARGAGELFF. CDR3 DNA: TGTGCCAGCAGCTTAGCGCGCGGGGCCGGGGAGCTGTTTTTT.

The chain employs TRBV16 and TRBJ2-5; the match to TRBD1 covers 12 bases. With 0 bases clipped from V and 7 bases from J, the junction kept 9 bases outside the gene matches. The CDR3 covers 17 residues. Germline V gives CDR1 KGHSY, CDR2 FQNENV. As DNA, the CDR3 is TGTGCCAGCAGCCAATCGGCTCAGGGACAGGGGGCAAGGACCCAGTACTTC. It translates to CASSQSAQGQGARTQYF.

This CDR3 reads CAWSVRGRGPGGYTF. The CDR3 DNA is TGTGCCTGGAGTGTACGTGGAAGGGGGCCGGGCGGCTACACCTTC. The chain is built from TRBV30 and TRBJ1-2; 7 bases agree with TRBD1. With 0 bases clipped from V and 8 bases from J, the junction kept 12 bases outside the gene matches. Germline lookup yields CDR1 GTSNPN and CDR2 SVGIG (reference sequence). The CDR3 extends over 15 amino acids.

This chain joins TRBV18 and TRBJ2-1, with 9 positions matching TRBD2. The J segment lost 4 bases and the V segment lost 1 base, leaving 11 bases of the junction unmatched. The CDR3 covers 18 residues. The germline gives CDR1 KGHSH, CDR2 LQKENI. Here the CDR3 DNA reads TGTGCCAGCTCACCACAAATGCCGGGACTAGCCGGATACAATGAGCAGTTCTTC. The encoded protein is CASSPQMPGLAGYNEQFF.

The rearrangement uses TRBV4-1 and TRBJ2-5; TRBD2 matches at 7 bases. Per germline, CDR1 MGHRA and CDR2 YSYEKL. The ends lost 2 bases at V and 2 bases at J; junction bases unmatched: 8. CDR3 length: 16 residues. The CDR3 DNA follows: TGCGCCAGCAGCCAACTGGGGACCGGGGGGCAAGAGACCCAGTACTTC. Translating it yields CASSQLGTGGQETQYF.

This clone has more than one count but fewer than ten. V gene TRBV24-1 combines with J gene TRBJ1-1; the match to TRBD1 covers 8 bases. Trimming at V came to 4 bases and at J to 10 bases, leaving 4 bases not matched to a gene. CDR1 is KGHDR and CDR2 is SFDVKD in the germline V gene. The CDR3 consists of 12 residues. CDR3: CATSDRQGIAFF. The CDR3 DNA follows: TGTGCCACCAGTGACCGACAGGGGATAGCTTTCTTT.

This chain joins TRBV27 and TRBJ1-3; possibly TRBD1 for D (6 bases). This CDR3 is built from 13 residues. From germline, CDR1 is MNHEY and CDR2 SMNVEV (reference sequence). The germline V and J ends were trimmed by 6 bases and 4 bases, with 10 bases remaining between them. The CDR3 bases are TGTGCCAGCAGACCCACAGGGGGAAACACCATATATTTT. Amino acid sequence: CASRPTGGNTIYF.

V and J are TRBV13 and TRBJ1-1, with unresolved D. Germline V CDR1 and CDR2: PRHDT, FYEKMQ (reference sequence). The V end was cut by 6 bases, the J end by 10 bases, with 15 bases between. The CDR3 extends over 12 amino acids. In DNA, the CDR3 is TGTGCCAGCAGGTTCCCCGGACTGAGAGCTTTCTTT. Translation: CASRFPGLRAFF.

V usage is TRBV7-8 and J usage is TRBJ1-5; maybe TRBD1 (5 bases). V was pared by 2 bases and J by 3 bases, with 11 bases between. Germline V CDR1 and CDR2: SGHVS, FQNEAQ. The CDR3 is 15 amino acids. In nucleotides, the CDR3 is TGTGCCAGCAGCTTAAGCAGGGTCGACAATCAGCCCCAGCATTTT. Translation: CASSLSRVDNQPQHF. The complete variable domain, with remaining parts taken from reference TRBV7-8 and TRBJ1-5, reads GAGVSQSPRYKVAKRGQDVALRCDPISGHVSLFWYQQALGQGPEFLTYFQNEAQLDKSGLPSDRFFAERPEGSVSTLKIQRTQQEDSAVYLCASSLSRVDNQPQHFGDGTRLSIL.

J is TRBJ1-5 and V is TRBV7-2; 7 positions match TRBD1. Per the germline V gene, CDR1 is SGHTA and CDR2 is FQGNSA. CDR3 length equals 16 residues. The junction had 7 bases not matched to a gene; V was cut back by 1 base and J by 4 bases. For the CDR3, the DNA is TGTGCCAGCAGCTTAGACGACAGGGTAGCTAATCAGCCCCAGCATTTT. Encoded protein: CASSLDDRVANQPQHF.

J is TRBJ2-3 and V is TRBV24-1; 9 nucleotides match TRBD2. The CDR3 extends over 15 amino acids. The junction had 6 bases not matched to a gene; V was cut back by 3 bases and J by 6 bases. In germline, CDR1 is KGHDR, CDR2 SFDVKD. DNA for the CDR3: TGTGCCACCAGTGATAGACTAGCGGCCGGGGATACGCAGTATTTT. Its protein product is CATSDRLAAGDTQYF.

Details on this clone: Its ends do not fully match the called genes, so a read error is possible. In DNA form, the CDR3 reads TGTGCCAGCAGCCTCCCTGGGACGGGACAGCAAAAATTC. The encoded protein is CASSLPGTGQQKF. V and J are TRBV7-9 and TRBJ2-7; TRBD1 matches 7 bases. The length of the CDR3 is 13 residues. Looked up from germline, CDR1 is SEHNR and CDR2 is FQNEAQ (reference sequence).

This clone was picked up one time. This chain uses TRBV14 with TRBJ1-5; TRBD1 is a possible D gene (6 bases). V dropped 4 bases and J dropped 4 bases, with 11 bases sitting between them. The CDR3 is 14 residues long. Germline V gives CDR1 SGHDN, CDR2 FVKESK. CDR3 coding DNA: TGTGCCAGCAGCCTACAGGGAGGGAATCAGCCCCAGCATTTT. It is translated as CASSLQGGNQPQHF.